This T cell receptor (beta chain) is drawn from a study of blood T cell repertoires in COVID-19. In the study overall: There were acute and convalescent COVID-19 samples, and they came from the United States, Italy and Spain.

Original methodology: Amplification of reference gene primers provided the estimated nucleated cell counts. The assay was immunoSEQ multiplex PCR, and TCRdb's table has in-frame clones only and misses some. The V and J calls and clone size were taken over from that table, and D and trimming were inferred from the DNA. The sample holds 200,000 or so clones, roughly 84% seen once. The V and J ends lost 1 base and 7 bases, in that order; junction bases with no gene match: 6. The CDR3 totals 15 residues. CDR1 is SEHNR and CDR2 is FQNEAQ in the germline V gene (reference sequence). The specimen was peripheral blood. The chain carries TRBV7-9 and TRBJ1-4; 7 nucleotides align to TRBD1. This receptor was obtained from a middle-aged woman who had recovered from COVID-19. The CDR3 DNA reads as TGTGCCAGCAGCTTAGAGGGGGCGAGTTTTGAAAAACTGTTTTTT. Translated, it gives CASSLEGASFEKLFF.